This is a list of T cell receptor beta chains from one sample in a study of early T cells in non-severe SARS-CoV-2 infection. TCRdb analysed the 5' RACE reads with MiXCR anew, one entry per CDR3 protein. The profile covers 35,000 to 40,000 distinct CDR3 sequences, with 5.8% appearing a single time and approximately 24% taken by the ten largest. Sequencing was performed on whole blood. Source of these receptors: an adult who was a healthcare worker with PCR-confirmed SARS-CoV-2 infection or an uninfected control (not recorded which). Both conserved end residues are part of each CDR3. The D gene is left open where the match is weak. Not every row has a clone size; where given, it reads once, few, many or a size class.

size	J	V	D	CDR3	DNA
many	TRBJ2-1	TRBV3-1	TRBD2	CASSQAPSGGAWNEQFF	TGTGCCAGCAGTCAAGCTCCTAGCGGGGGGGCCTGGAATGAGCAGTTCTTC
.	TRBJ2-4	TRBV28	TRBD1	CASSLTGVIAKNIQYF	TGTGCCAGCAGTCTGACAGGGGTCATAGCCAAAAACATTCAGTACTTC
few	TRBJ2-7	TRBV6-2/TRBV6-3	TRBD2	CASSYSSSGGLEQYF	TGTGCCAGCAGTTACTCGTCTAGCGGGGGGTTGGAGCAGTACTTC
.	TRBJ2-1	TRBV20-1	.	CSARGGFNEQFF	TGCAGTGCCCGAGGGGGGTTCAATGAGCAGTTCTTC
many	TRBJ2-3	TRBV2	TRBD2	CASSGSGGGGDTQYF	TGTGCCAGCAGCGGTAGCGGGGGGGGAGGAGATACGCAGTATTTT
many	TRBJ2-7	TRBV20-1	TRBD2	CSAKGPVGAGWGEQYF	TGCAGTGCTAAAGGACCCGTCGGAGCGGGATGGGGCGAGCAGTACTTC
many	TRBJ2-1	TRBV14	.	CASSPPALDIHEQFF	TGTGCCAGCAGCCCCCCGGCCTTAGACATCCATGAGCAGTTCTTC
.	TRBJ2-7	TRBV12-3/TRBV12-4	.	CASSLVGYEQCF	TGTGCCAGCAGTTTAGTGGGCTACGAGCAGTGCTTC
.	TRBJ1-1	TRBV30	.	CAWSAGNTEAFF	TGTGCCTGGAGTGCCGGGAACACTGAAGCTTTCTTT
many	TRBJ2-6	TRBV2	.	CASTPQVGYGANVLTF	TGTGCCAGCACCCCTCAAGTAGGATATGGGGCCAACGTCCTGACTTTC
.	TRBJ1-2	TRBV20-1	TRBD1	CSARTGGTF	TGCAGTGCCCGAACAGGGGGCACCTTC
many	TRBJ1-1	TRBV12-3/TRBV12-4	.	CASSLVGGRGSTEAFF	TGTGCCAGCAGTTTGGTTGGCGGGCGGGGGAGCACTGAAGCTTTCTTT
many	TRBJ1-6	TRBV20-1	.	CTLVTYNSPLHF	TGCACTTTAGTAACCTATAATTCACCCCTCCACTTT
.	TRBJ2-4	TRBV10-3	.	CAISESAGALAKNIQYF	TGTGCCATCAGTGAGTCGGCGGGGGCCCTAGCCAAAAACATTCAGTACTTC
.	TRBJ1-2	TRBV6-5	TRBD1	CASSYGAGGNYGYTF	TGTGCCAGCAGTTACGGGGCAGGGGGAAACTATGGCTACACCTTC
.	TRBJ2-3	TRBV9	.	CASSVAGRAQTDTQYF	TGTGCCAGCAGCGTAGCGGGGCGGGCCCAGACAGATACGCAGTATTTT
few	TRBJ2-7	TRBV5-1	.	CASSPAGMSMEQYF	TGCGCCAGCAGCCCAGCGGGTATGAGTATGGAGCAGTACTTC
many	TRBJ1-1	TRBV10-3	.	CAIRQVPNTEAFF	TGTGCCATCAGACAGGTACCAAACACTGAAGCTTTCTTT
.	TRBJ2-2	TRBV7-9	TRBD2	CASRRLAAYTGELFF	TGTGCCAGCAGACGACTAGCGGCCTACACCGGGGAGCTGTTTTTT
many	TRBJ1-3	TRBV12-3/TRBV12-4	.	CASRTTDYGNTIYF	TGTGCCAGCAGGACGACAGACTATGGAAACACCATATATTTT
many	TRBJ1-1	TRBV20-1	.	CSAEIVPLGRTEAFF	TGCAGTGCAGAGATTGTCCCCCTTGGGAGAACTGAAGCTTTCTTT
many	TRBJ2-3	TRBV12-3/TRBV12-4	TRBD2	CASSPRTSPDTQYF	TGTGCCAGCAGTCCAAGGACTAGCCCAGATACGCAGTATTTT
many	TRBJ2-5	TRBV5-1	.	CASSFSEETQYF	TGCGCCAGCAGCTTCTCTGAAGAGACCCAGTACTTC
many	TRBJ2-2	TRBV7-3	.	CASSRYRTANTGELFF	TGTGCCAGCAGCCGATATAGGACAGCGAACACCGGGGAGCTGTTTTTT
many	TRBJ2-5	TRBV5-1	TRBD1	CASSFGTGEETQYF	TGCGCCAGCAGCTTTGGGACAGGCGAAGAGACCCAGTACTTC
many	TRBJ2-1	TRBV6-1	TRBD1	CASSEAVINRGNEQFF	TGTGCCAGCAGTGAGGCGGTTATAAACAGGGGAAATGAGCAGTTCTTC
few	TRBJ2-7	TRBV2	.	CASSEGGAGRYEQYF	TGTGCCAGCAGTGAAGGAGGAGCAGGGAGGTACGAGCAGTACTTC
many	TRBJ1-1	TRBV5-1	TRBD1	CASSLGQGYTEAFF	TGCGCCAGCAGCTTGGGACAGGGGTATACTGAAGCTTTCTTT
.	TRBJ2-7	TRBV11-2	.	CASSPRSDEQYF	TGTGCCAGCAGCCCCCGGTCGGACGAGCAGTACTTC
many	TRBJ2-1	TRBV11-2	TRBD2	CASSRSSGGYNEQFF	TGTGCCAGCAGCCGCTCTAGCGGGGGCTACAATGAGCAGTTCTTC
few	TRBJ2-7	TRBV14	.	CASSQEDWAGRKQYF	TGTGCCAGCAGCCAAGAAGACTGGGCAGGGCGTAAGCAGTACTTC
many	TRBJ2-3	TRBV12-3/TRBV12-4	TRBD1	CASSRDRGRDTQYF	TGTGCCAGCAGCCGGGACAGGGGGCGAGATACGCAGTATTTT
many	TRBJ1-2	TRBV20-1	TRBD1	CSATAGQIYGYTF	TGCAGTGCAACGGCGGGACAGATCTATGGCTACACCTTC
many	TRBJ1-6	TRBV10-3	.	CAISELAGNSPLHF	TGTGCCATCAGTGAGTTGGCAGGGAATTCACCCCTCCACTTT
many	TRBJ1-5	TRBV6-2/TRBV6-3	.	CASSTRAPPQPQHF	TGTGCCAGCAGTACCCGGGCCCCCCCACAGCCCCAGCATTTT
.	TRBJ2-6	TRBV30	.	CAWSVQGPGANVLTF	TGTGCCTGGAGTGTACAGGGCCCTGGGGCCAACGTCCTGACTTTC
many	TRBJ2-4	TRBV28	TRBD2	CASSPGTTVLAKNIQYF	TGTGCCAGCAGTCCCGGGACTACGGTTCTAGCCAAAAACATTCAGTACTTC
few	TRBJ1-2	TRBV28	TRBD1	CASSLPGQVYSYTF	TGTGCCAGCAGTTTGCCGGGACAGGTTTATAGCTACACCTTC
.	TRBJ1-2	TRBV27	TRBD1	CASRPGTGAFYGYTF	TGTGCCAGCAGACCCGGGACAGGCGCTTTCTATGGCTACACCTTC
many	TRBJ2-7	TRBV6-2/TRBV6-3	.	CASSPLNRVIEQYF	TGTGCCAGCAGTCCCTTAAACAGGGTAATCGAGCAGTACTTC
many	TRBJ1-4	TRBV10-3	.	CAISGSVQEKLFF	TGTGCCATCAGTGGCTCGGTCCAGGAAAAACTGTTTTTT
many	TRBJ1-3	TRBV7-9	.	CASSPGQRNTIYF	TGTGCCAGCAGCCCCGGACAGAGAAACACCATATATTTT
many	TRBJ2-2	TRBV2	.	CASSESGFGTGELFF	TGTGCCAGCAGTGAATCTGGCTTCGGCACCGGGGAGCTGTTTTTT
many	TRBJ2-7	TRBV10-1	.	CASSEGYEQYF	TGCGCCAGCAGTGAGGGGTACGAGCAGTACTTC
many	TRBJ1-2	TRBV21-1	.	CASSKHRGAYGYTF	TGTGCCAGCAGCAAGCACAGGGGAGCCTATGGCTACACCTTC
few	TRBJ2-5	TRBV12-3/TRBV12-4	.	CASTHGGKQETQYF	TGTGCCAGCACCCATGGGGGAAAACAAGAGACCCAGTACTTC
many	TRBJ1-1	TRBV20-1	TRBD1	CSARANRGLNTEAFF	TGCAGTGCTAGAGCGAACAGGGGGCTGAACACTGAAGCTTTCTTT
.	TRBJ1-3	TRBV28	.	CASSFEGGNTIYF	TGTGCCAGCAGTTTCGAGGGTGGAAACACCATATATTTT
many	TRBJ2-5	TRBV19	.	CASSMNLQETQYF	TGTGCCAGTAGTATGAACTTACAAGAGACCCAGTACTTC
few	TRBJ1-5	TRBV6-5	.	CASGQHSNQPQHF	TGTGCCAGCGGACAGCATAGCAATCAGCCCCAGCATTTT
many	TRBJ2-1	TRBV7-2	.	CASSFLFRVENEQFF	TGTGCCAGCAGCTTTCTCTTCCGGGTTGAAAATGAGCAGTTCTTC
.	TRBJ2-3	TRBV6-5	TRBD2	CASSVSGDTQYF	TGTGCCAGCAGTGTTAGCGGGGATACGCAGTATTTT
many	TRBJ2-7	TRBV6-1	.	CASTGGTYEQYF	TGTGCCAGCACCGGAGGGACCTACGAGCAGTACTTC